The clone carrying this T cell receptor beta chain has ten or more counts. Its antigen is unidentified. Regarding time point: persistent/refractory GD, antithyroid drugs over 5 years with positive TRAb. Extracted PBMC RNA gave rise to the TCR library. Graves' disease was diagnosed by American Thyroid Association guidelines. The data were obtained in a study of regulatory T cells in long-lasting Graves disease. Study conclusions and caveats: Newly diagnosed Graves' patients exceeded persistent ones in TCR diversity. The number of shared public clonotypes was higher in persistent patients (about 3,000) than new patients (966).

Through Arm-PCR of CDR3 regions and iRepertoire HTBI primers, TCR beta libraries were built. In the original workflow: The identification of 62 TRBV and some 14 TRBJ segments was made across samples. TCRdb processed the multiplex PCR reads anew with MiXCR; each CDR3 protein has one entry. The V and J calls were not made by the authors but by TCRdb's processing. The sample shows roughly 450,000 distinct CDR3 sequences, 20% to 25% of them seen only once. Trimming stripped 2 bases from V and 1 base from J, with 11 bases between. This CDR3 region has 15 residues. The germline gives CDR1 SGHTA, CDR2 FQGNSA.

The receptor's source is a female donor with Graves disease. The sample was peripheral blood mononuclear cells (PBMCs), taken when the disease was refractory, from a patient treated with antithyroid drugs. The genes are TRBV7-2 and TRBJ1-1; D might be TRBD1 (6 bases). The CDR3 loop reads CASSLWGAQNTEAFF. The CDR3 DNA reads as TGTGCCAGCAGCTTATGGGGGGCTCAGAACACTGAAGCTTTCTTT. The variable domain in full, with the rest retrieved from reference TRBV7-2 and TRBJ1-1, is GAGVSQSPSNKVTEKGKDVELRCDPISGHTALYWYRQSLGQGLEFLIYFQGNSAPDKSGLPSDRFSAERTGGSVSTLTIQRTQQEDSAVYLCASSLWGAQNTEAFFGQGTRLTVV.